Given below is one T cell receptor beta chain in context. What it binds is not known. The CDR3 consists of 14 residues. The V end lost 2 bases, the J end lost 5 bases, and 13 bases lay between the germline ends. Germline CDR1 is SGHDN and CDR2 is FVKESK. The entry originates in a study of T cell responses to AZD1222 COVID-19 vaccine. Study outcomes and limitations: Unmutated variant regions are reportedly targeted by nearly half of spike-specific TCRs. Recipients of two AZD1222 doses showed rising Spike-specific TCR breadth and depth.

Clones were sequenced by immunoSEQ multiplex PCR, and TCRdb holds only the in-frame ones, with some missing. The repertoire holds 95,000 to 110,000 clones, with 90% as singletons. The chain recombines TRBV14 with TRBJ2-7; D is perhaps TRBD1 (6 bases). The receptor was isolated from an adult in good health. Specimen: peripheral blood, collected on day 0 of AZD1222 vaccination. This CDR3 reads CASSQQGLEDEQYF. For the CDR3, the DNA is TGTGCCAGCAGCCAACAGGGGCTTGAGGACGAGCAGTACTTC.